This T cell receptor (beta chain) originates from a study of spatial heterogeneity in lung cancer. TCRdb itself ran the 5' RACE reads through MiXCR, one entry per CDR3 protein. Of about 4,900 distinct CDR3 sequences in the sample, around 15% were seen once. CDR1 is ENHRY and CDR2 is SYGVKD in the germline V gene. The CDR3 is made up of 12 amino acids. Trimming cost V 3 bases and J 0 bases, with 3 bases left between them. This clonotype rates as large (0.1 to 1%). Time point reported: sample taken at primary tumor resection. The sequenced material consisted of unsorted whole RNA from tumor, nontumor lung or frozen PBMC.

This chain links TRBV10-3 with TRBJ2-7, with D uncertain. The source of this sequence is a male donor with early-stage non-small cell lung cancer. The sample in question was PBMCs, obtained at surgery. The CDR3 DNA is TGTGCCATCAGTGACCTCTCCTACGAGCAGTACTTC. Amino acid sequence: CAISDLSYEQYF.